One and the same sample provided the 25 T cell receptor beta chains below, sequenced in a study of cytomegalovirus exposure and HLA in healthy donors (TCRdb year 2017). Libraries were constructed by the immunoSEQ multiplex PCR assay. A mixture of 60 forward primers for TCR Vbeta segments and 13 reverse primers for TCR Jbeta segments was used in the multiplex PCR. TCRdb stores this immuneACCESS table with in-frame sequences only. Part of the clones is absent; in the studies checked, under half of the shortfall reflects unresolved V genes, and no reason is known for the rest. Counted in this sample were around 190,000 clones; 81% of them appeared once. About 1.7% of the sample is taken by the ten largest. The specimen was PBMCs. The source is a man between 18 and 29 years old in good health and CMV-seronegative.

The chain joins TRBV4-2 to TRBJ2-7; no firm D call. CDR3 length: 14 amino acids. In germline, CDR1 is LGHNA, CDR2 YNFKEQ. V dropped 1 base and J dropped 0 bases, with 7 bases sitting between them. The chain's CDR3 is CASSQAELSYEQYF. CDR3 nucleotide sequence: TGTGCCAGCAGCCAAGCCGAACTCTCCTACGAGCAGTACTTC.

The chain uses TRBV27 and TRBJ2-3; 11 nucleotides match TRBD2. From germline, CDR1 is MNHEY and CDR2 SMNVEV (reference sequence). The CDR3 contains 16 residues. V lost 4 bases, J lost 1 base, and 4 bases stayed unmatched. As DNA, the CDR3 is TGTGCCAGCAGTTCCCTGGGACTAGCGGGCACAGATACGCAGTATTTT. This codes for CASSSLGLAGTDTQYF.

V is TRBV5-4 and J is TRBJ1-6; D may be TRBD1 (5 bases). V was clipped by 0 bases and J by 4 bases, with 8 bases between them. CDR1 SGHNT and CDR2 YYREEE come from the germline V gene (reference sequence). The CDR3 is 15 amino acids. The DNA for the CDR3 is TGTGCCAGCAGCTTGGGGGCAGGGTATAATTCACCCCTCCACTTT. Protein: CASSLGAGYNSPLHF.

The chain recombines TRBV4-1 with TRBJ2-1; TRBD1 might be the D (6 bases). CDR1 and CDR2 from the germline V gene are MGHRA and YSYEKL. The CDR3 loop spans 15 amino acids. V shed 3 bases and J shed 3 bases, with 12 bases lying between them. The CDR3 DNA reads as TGCGCCAGCAGCCAGCTTACAGGGTTCTACAATGAGCAGTTCTTC. Translation gives CASSQLTGFYNEQFF.

CDR3 nucleotide sequence: TGCAGCGTTCCCCTGACTAGCGAGGGCGGGGAGCTGTTTTTT. Translated: CSVPLTSEGGELFF. The chain employs TRBV29-1 and TRBJ2-2, with TRBD2 matching over 8 bases. Per germline, CDR1 SQVTM and CDR2 ANQGSEA. This CDR3 spans 14 amino acids. V dropped 5 bases and J dropped 7; count of bases not matched to a gene: 9.

The chain is built from TRBV27 and TRBJ2-1; tentative D call: TRBD2 (6 bases). The CDR3 is 14 residues long. V gave up 4 bases and J gave up 14 bases, with 21 bases separating them. Germline V gene data show CDR1 as MNHEY and CDR2 as SMNVEV (reference sequence). The CDR3 coding sequence is TGTGCCAGCAGTTCAATCGCCCTGGACTATTCGGAGTTCTTC. Its protein product is CASSSIALDYSEFF.

The chain combines TRBV5-6 with TRBJ1-1; TRBD1 aligns across 8 bases. The CDR3 has 16 residues. Germline lookup yields CDR1 SGHDT and CDR2 YYEEEE. V shed 0 bases and J 1 base; nucleotides not matched to a gene: 5. In DNA form, the CDR3 reads TGTGCCAGCAGCTTGGCCGACAGGGGCGCGAACACTGAAGCTTTCTTT. It encodes CASSLADRGANTEAFF.

This clone occurred once. The rearrangement joins TRBV29-1 to TRBJ1-1, with 12 positions matching TRBD1. The germline V gene has CDR1 SQVTM and CDR2 ANQGSEA. After removal of 3 bases from V and 5 bases from J, the junction contained 4 bases not matched to a gene. This CDR3 spans 14 amino acids. CDR3 sequence reads: CSVEMGQGATEAFF. The CDR3 DNA reads as TGCAGCGTTGAGATGGGACAGGGGGCTACTGAAGCTTTCTTT.

This clone was seen a few times. The J gene is TRBJ2-5, the V gene TRBV9; 7 nucleotides align to TRBD2. This CDR3 has 15 amino acids. Germline CDR1 reads SGDLS; CDR2 reads YYNGEE. J lost 4 bases, V lost 3 bases, and 9 bases had no gene match. The DNA for the CDR3 is TGTGCCAGCAGCGGGACTAGTCCAGGTGGAGAGACCCAGTACTTC. This codes for CASSGTSPGGETQYF.

This clone was detected only once. The chain carries TRBV10-2 and TRBJ2-1, with TRBD2 identical over 7 bases. The germline CDR1 and CDR2 sequences are WSHSY and SAAADI. This CDR3 has 17 amino acids. V trimming: 5 bases; J trimming: 0 bases; junction bases outside the gene matches: 10. This CDR3 reads CASSQAGILSSYNEQFF. The CDR3 DNA sequence: TGCGCCAGCAGTCAAGCGGGGATACTGAGCTCCTACAATGAGCAGTTCTTC.

This clone came up once. The chain has TRBV7-9 and TRBJ1-2; 9 bases map to TRBD1. CDR1 SEHNR and CDR2 FQNEAQ come from the germline V gene (reference sequence). This CDR3 has 17 amino acids. V was clipped by 2 bases and J by 0 bases; unmatched bases: 7. CDR3 nucleotide sequence: TGTGCCAGCAGCTTAAAGGACAGGGGAATATCTAACTATGGCTACACCTTC. It specifies CASSLKDRGISNYGYTF.

The V gene is TRBV5-8, the J gene TRBJ2-3, with D possibly being TRBD2 (6 bases). This CDR3 is built from 12 residues. In germline, CDR1 is SGHTS, CDR2 YDEGEE. V was shortened by 4 bases and J by 11 bases, with 14 bases between the two germline ends. CDR3 nucleotides: TGTGCCAGCAGCCGGGCGGGGCGGGAGCAGTATTTT. It translates to CASSRAGREQYF.

In its sample, this clone was seen once. CDR3 in DNA: TGTGCCAGCCATGCTCCGGGACAGACGATCTATGGCTACACCTTC. Amino acid sequence: CASHAPGQTIYGYTF. The genes are TRBV6-1 and TRBJ1-2, with TRBD1 matching over 7 bases. V dropped 8 bases and J dropped 4; count of bases not matched to a gene: 13. The CDR3 extends over 15 amino acids. Germline V lookup: CDR1 MNHNS, CDR2 SASEGT.

V and J are TRBV4-3 and TRBJ2-1; the match to TRBD2 covers 9 bases. V lost 0 bases and J lost 4; bases outside the gene matches: 4. The germline gives CDR1 LGHNA, CDR2 YSLEER. The CDR3 runs 16 residues. CDR3 bases: TGCGCCAGCAGCCAAGACGTGACTAGCGGTTACAATGAGCAGTTCTTC. This gives the protein CASSQDVTSGYNEQFF.

This rearrangement joins TRBV9 to TRBJ2-1; TRBD2 is a possible D gene (5 bases). The CDR3 spans 14 residues. The V gene's germline CDR1 is SGDLS and CDR2 YYNGEE. Trimming shortened V by 0 bases and J by 5 bases, and 9 bases separated the two germline ends. CDR3 in amino acids: CASSVAGFDNEQFF. CDR3 nucleotide sequence: TGTGCCAGCAGCGTAGCGGGATTTGACAATGAGCAGTTCTTC. Based on the CDR3 plus reference TRBV9 and TRBJ2-1, the full variable domain is DSGVTQTPKHLITATGQRVTLRCSPRSGDLSVYWYQQSLDQGLQFLIQYYNGEERAKGNILERFSAQQFPDLHSELNLSSLELGDSALYFCASSVAGFDNEQFFGPGTRLTVL.

In the case of this clone: The germline gene is not matched at one end of the junction; a read error may be the cause. This sequence joins TRBV9 and TRBJ2-7; TRBD2 agrees at 8 bases. Germline V gene sequence: CDR1 SGDLS, CDR2 YYNGEE. This CDR3 has 15 amino acids. CDR3 in amino acids: CASSANPLADYEQCF. For the CDR3, the DNA is TGTGCCAGCAGCGCAAACCCACTAGCGGACTACGAGCAGTGCTTC.

The chain has TRBV11-2 and TRBJ2-7; weak D call: TRBD1 (6 bases). The CDR3 is 16 residues long. Trimming removed 2 bases from V and 4 bases from J, with 18 bases in between. Looked up from germline, CDR1 is SGHAT and CDR2 is FQNNGV. CDR3: CASSLSGVAIPYEQYF. DNA of the CDR3: TGTGCCAGCAGCTTATCAGGGGTTGCAATTCCGTACGAGCAGTACTTC. Variable domain in full (rest from reference TRBV11-2 and TRBJ2-7): EAGVAQSPRYKIIEKRQSVAFWCNPISGHATLYWYQQILGQGPKLLIQFQNNGVVDDSQLPKDRFSAERLKGVDSTLKIQPAKLEDSAVYLCASSLSGVAIPYEQYFGPGTRLTVT.

The chain couples TRBV11-2 to TRBJ2-7; 8 bases are a match to TRBD1. This CDR3 has 14 residues. The V gene's germline CDR1 is SGHAT and CDR2 FQNNGV. With V trimmed by 5 bases and J by 5 bases, 8 bases remained unmatched. CDR3 sequence: CASSQGDRLHEQYF. The CDR3 DNA is TGTGCCAGCAGCCAGGGGGACAGGCTCCACGAGCAGTACTTC.

The genes are TRBV27 and TRBJ1-3; D call uncertain. Trimming took off 4 bases at V and 5 bases at J, with 9 bases between the two ends. Germline V gene sequence: CDR1 MNHEY, CDR2 SMNVEV (reference sequence). This CDR3 spans 13 amino acids. The CDR3 is CASSSGVRNTIYF. The CDR3 coding sequence is TGTGCCAGCAGTTCAGGTGTCAGAAACACCATATATTTT.

This clone was found once. The V call is TRBV6-5, the J call TRBJ2-1; 7 nucleotides match TRBD2. Germline CDR1 and CDR2: MNHEY and SVGAGI. The V gene end was trimmed by 6 bases and the J gene end by 4 bases; junction bases not matched to a gene: 6. This CDR3 has 14 amino acids. The chain's CDR3 is CASSGGSRYNEQFF. The DNA for the CDR3 is TGTGCCAGCAGCGGCGGGAGCCGATACAATGAGCAGTTCTTC.

The DNA of the CDR3 is TGCGCCAGCAGCCAAGTTTTAGCGCCTGGAGAGACCCAGTACTTC. It codes for CASSQVLAPGETQYF. The gene calls are TRBV4-3 and TRBJ2-5; possibly TRBD2 for D (5 bases). This CDR3 spans 15 amino acids. V was clipped by 1 base and J by 4 bases, with 13 bases between them. The germline V gene has CDR1 LGHNA and CDR2 YSLEER.

The V gene is TRBV5-4, the J gene TRBJ2-7; TRBD2 matches at 11 bases. In germline, CDR1 is SGHNT, CDR2 YYREEE (reference sequence). V gave up 3 bases and J gave up 4 bases; unmatched junction bases: 12. The CDR3 runs to 17 residues. The CDR3 DNA follows: TGTGCCAGCAGCTGGGCCCCTATAGCGGGAGGGCCATACGAGCAGTACTTC. Amino acids: CASSWAPIAGGPYEQYF.

A single count supports this clone. The V call is TRBV4-2, the J call TRBJ2-4, with 12 bases lining up with TRBD2. The V gene end was trimmed by 4 bases and the J gene end by 0 bases; junction bases not matched to a gene: 7. Germline assignment: CDR1 LGHNA and CDR2 YNFKEQ. CDR3 length: 18 amino acids. The CDR3 spells CASSLIGLAGIAKNIQYF. The CDR3 nucleotides read TGTGCCAGCAGCCTCATCGGACTAGCGGGAATAGCCAAAAACATTCAGTACTTC.

This clone appeared once. The chain has TRBV28 and TRBJ2-3; 15 bases map to TRBD2. Trimming at V came to 4 bases and at J to 1 base, leaving 12 bases not matched to a gene. This CDR3 region has 20 residues. CDR1 and CDR2 (germline): MDHEN, SYDVKM. CDR3: CASSYRTSGRARRGTDTQYF. CDR3 sequence (DNA): TGTGCCAGCAGTTATAGGACTAGCGGGAGGGCCAGGAGGGGCACAGATACGCAGTATTTT.

This chain uses TRBV7-9 with TRBJ1-5, with unresolved D. Germline V gene sequence: CDR1 SEHNR, CDR2 FQNEAQ (reference sequence). CDR3 size: 12 residues. With 3 bases removed from V and 5 bases from J, the gap between germline ends came to 5 bases. CDR3 sequence (DNA): TGTGCCAGCAGCTTCAGTGATCAGCCCCAGCATTTT. This translates into CASSFSDQPQHF.